Listed below are T cell receptor beta chains from one sample, sequenced in a study of cytomegalovirus exposure and HLA in healthy donors. Here immunoSEQ multiplex PCR was the method, and the copy in TCRdb shows in-frame clones only, minus some. The data show about 160,000 clones, with 60% to 80% seen just once and around 4.7% held by the top ten. The sample consisted of PBMCs. These receptors were obtained from a male donor in good health and CMV-seronegative. Each CDR3 is given with its conserved first and last residue. D genes are given only for firm matches. A row's size may be missing; if present it is once, few, many or a size class.

TRBV18	TRBJ1-5	few	.	TGTGCCAGCTCGGCCGGGCAAACAGGGATTGCGGAGCCCCAGCATTTT	CASSAGQTGIAEPQHF
TRBV19	TRBJ1-4	.	TRBD1	TGTGCCAGTAGTTTCTCGACAGGGGAGAATGAAAAACTGTTTTTT	CASSFSTGENEKLFF
TRBV18	TRBJ2-1	.	.	TGTGCCAGCTCACGGCAGATACAATACAATGAGCAGTTCTTC	CASSRQIQYNEQFF
TRBV10-3	TRBJ1-1	.	TRBD1	TGTGCCATCAGGACAGGGAGTTCCATGAACACTGAAGCTTTCTTT	CAIRTGSSMNTEAFF
TRBV19	TRBJ2-1	.	.	TGTGCCAGTAACTTCGGGGGTACGGTCAATGAGCAGTTCTTC	CASNFGGTVNEQFF
TRBV13	TRBJ2-5	.	TRBD1	TGTGCCAGCAGCTTACGGACAGGGAGAGAGACCCAGTACTTC	CASSLRTGRETQYF
TRBV5-1	TRBJ2-1	.	TRBD2	TGCGCCAGCAGCTTGGCCGCGGGAGGGCCGAATGAGCAGTTCTTC	CASSLAAGGPNEQFF
TRBV19	TRBJ2-5	few	.	TGTGCCAGTAGTTTAACCGGACTAACCTACCAAGAGACCCAGTACTTC	CASSLTGLTYQETQYF
TRBV5-6	TRBJ2-2	.	.	TGTGCCAGCAGCTTCCTTGAGCAGGCCGGGGAGCTGTTTTTT	CASSFLEQAGELFF
TRBV4-3	TRBJ2-5	.	TRBD1	TGCGCCAGCAGCCAGGGCGGACAGGGGAAAGAGACCCAGTACTTC	CASSQGGQGKETQYF
TRBV6-5	TRBJ2-1	few	.	TGTGCCAGGACTAGCTCCTACAATGAGCAGTTCTTC	CARTSSYNEQFF
TRBV29-1	TRBJ2-3	once	TRBD2	TGCAGCGTTGAAGACGGGACTAGGGATTCCACAGATACGCAGTATTTT	CSVEDGTRDSTDTQYF
TRBV7-2	TRBJ2-2	once	.	TGTGCCAGCAGCTTAGCTTACAGAACTAACACCGGGGAGCTGTTTTTT	CASSLAYRTNTGELFF
TRBV6-6	TRBJ2-2	.	TRBD2	TGTGCCAGCAAGCCGCGGGGGGGCGCGAACACCGGGGAGCTGTTTTTT	CASKPRGGANTGELFF
TRBV6-5	TRBJ2-3	.	.	TGTGCCAGCAGTCGACAGGGACTCACAGATACGCAGTATTTT	CASSRQGLTDTQYF
TRBV4-1	TRBJ2-7	.	.	TGCGCCAGCAGCCAAGCCCCGGGAGCTAGGGCTTACGAGCAGTACTTC	CASSQAPGARAYEQYF
TRBV2	TRBJ2-3	few	.	TGTGCCAGCAGTTACTCTAGCACAGATACGCAGTATTTT	CASSYSSTDTQYF
TRBV5-4	TRBJ1-1	few	.	TGTGCCAGCAGCTTGAAGATCGGGAACACTGAAGCTTTCTTT	CASSLKIGNTEAFF
TRBV11-1	TRBJ2-1	few	TRBD1	TGTGCCAGCAGCTCGGGACAGGGTGTCAATGAGCAGTTCTTC	CASSSGQGVNEQFF
TRBV7-2	TRBJ2-7	once	TRBD1	TGTGCCAGCAGCCGGGACAGGTCCTACGAGCAGTACTTC	CASSRDRSYEQYF
TRBV19	TRBJ1-4	.	.	TGTGCCAGTAGGACTCTTAGGGGTCCTACGGCTAATGAAAAACTGTTTTTT	CASRTLRGPTANEKLFF
TRBV5-1	TRBJ1-2	.	TRBD1	TGCGCCAGCAGCTTCGGCGGGACAGCAAGGCAGAATTATGGCTACACCTTC	CASSFGGTARQNYGYTF
TRBV9	TRBJ1-1	.	TRBD1	TGTGCCAGCAGCCCACGACAGGGGGAGAACACTGAAGCTTTCTTT	CASSPRQGENTEAFF
TRBV5-1	TRBJ2-7	.	TRBD1	TGCGCCAGCAGCTTGGCCGGTGCGGTTGGGACAGTCTCCTACGAGCAGTACTTC	CASSLAGAVGTVSYEQYF
TRBV11-2	TRBJ2-1	.	.	TGTGCCAGCAGCTTGGGTCTGGCGGGCACCTACAATGAGCAGTTCTTC	CASSLGLAGTYNEQFF
TRBV9	TRBJ2-3	.	TRBD2	TGTGCCAGCAGCCCCCGGGGGGGGAGCACAGATACGCAGTATTTT	CASSPRGGSTDTQYF
TRBV28	TRBJ2-7	.	.	TGTGCCAGTCTTGTCGTCGGGAGCTCCTACGAGCAGTACTTC	CASLVVGSSYEQYF
TRBV30	TRBJ2-7	.	.	TGTGCCTGGACCCCCGCACTAGCATTCCACGAGCAGTACTTC	CAWTPALAFHEQYF
TRBV5-1	TRBJ1-2	.	.	TGCGCCAGCAGCTTGTCCACAGGTCTTGGCTATGGCTACACCTTC	CASSLSTGLGYGYTF
TRBV13	TRBJ2-7	.	TRBD1	TGTGCCAGCAGCTTCCCCCCGGGACAGGGGGCCGGGGGCCTCTCCTACGAGCAGTACTTC	CASSFPPGQGAGGLSYEQYF
TRBV28	TRBJ1-1	.	.	TGTGCCAGCGGGGGGACGGTGAACACTGAAGCTTTCTTT	CASGGTVNTEAFF
TRBV5-1	TRBJ2-3	.	.	TGCGCCAGCAGCTTGCCGTCCGGCACAGATACGCAGTATTTT	CASSLPSGTDTQYF
TRBV7-9	TRBJ2-4	.	.	TGTGCCAGCAGCTTTGAAGGGGAAATCGACATTCAGTACTTC	CASSFEGEIDIQYF
TRBV7-6	TRBJ2-6	few	TRBD1	TGTGCCAGCAGCTTAACCGGGACAGGACTCTCTGGGGCCAACGTCCTGACTTTC	CASSLTGTGLSGANVLTF
TRBV7-2	TRBJ1-5	once	.	TGTGCCAGCAGCTTCAGTCGCAATCAGCCCCAGCATTTT	CASSFSRNQPQHF
TRBV9	TRBJ2-1	.	TRBD2	TGTGCCAGCAGCGTTAATAGCGGGCTTCAGTTCTTC	CASSVNSGLQFF
TRBV13	TRBJ2-1	few	.	TGTGCCAGCAGCCGAGGGGGGGGGCATGATGAGCAGTTCTTC	CASSRGGGHDEQFF
TRBV1	TRBJ2-1	.	.	TGCACCAGCAGCCAAGCAGAGCTGGGCAATCCCGGAAATAGCTCCTACAATGAGCAGTTCTTC	CTSSQAELGNPGNSSYNEQFF
TRBV9	TRBJ2-1	once	TRBD2	TGTGCCAGCAGCGGGACTAGCGGGAGGGACTTTGGTGGGCAGTTCTTC	CASSGTSGRDFGGQFF
TRBV9	TRBJ2-5	once	.	TGTGCCAGCAGCGTGGGGGGGCAGGGAGAGACCCAGTACTTC	CASSVGGQGETQYF
TRBV15	TRBJ2-2	.	TRBD1	TGTGCCACCAGCGGACAGGCCCGACAGGGGGACACCGGGGAGCTGTTTTTT	CATSGQARQGDTGELFF
TRBV6-5	TRBJ1-1	.	.	TGTGCCAGCAGTTACATAGCAAACACTGAAGCTTTCTTT	CASSYIANTEAFF
TRBV7-9	TRBJ1-1	.	.	TGTGCCAGCAGCTTAGTTCAGGGGATGAACACTGAAGCTTTCTTT	CASSLVQGMNTEAFF
TRBV9	TRBJ2-1	.	.	TGTGCCAGCAGCGTAGGCGGCGGGGGCGTCGATGAGCAGTTCTTC	CASSVGGGGVDEQFF
TRBV6-5	TRBJ1-5	.	.	TGTGCCAGCAGCCCGACAGTAACCACGCATCAGCCCCAGCATTTT	CASSPTVTTHQPQHF
TRBV25-1	TRBJ1-4	few	.	TGTGCCAGCAAGTGGCAGGAAAAACTGTTTTTT	CASKWQEKLFF
TRBV18	TRBJ2-1	few	.	TGTGCCAGCTCACCAGCGGGGGAGCAGTTCTTC	CASSPAGEQFF
TRBV7-7	TRBJ2-7	.	.	TGTGCCAGCAGCTTGGATACAGGGCTGGGGTACGAGCAGTACTTC	CASSLDTGLGYEQYF
TRBV4-1	TRBJ2-1	.	TRBD2	TGCGCCAGCAGCCAAGATCTAGCGGGGGGGTTTGGTGAGCAGTTCTTC	CASSQDLAGGFGEQFF
TRBV6-1	TRBJ2-3	.	.	TGTGCCAGCAGTGAAGCTGGCCGGGGTACGCAGTATTTT	CASSEAGRGTQYF
TRBV2	TRBJ1-4	once	.	TGTGCCAGCATGCTGGGCGAAAAACTGTTTTTT	CASMLGEKLFF
TRBV6-6	TRBJ1-2	.	.	TGTGCCAGCAGCCCGGGGGGCCCGGGCGATGGCTACACCTTC	CASSPGGPGDGYTF
TRBV5-5	TRBJ1-1	.	TRBD1	TGTGCCAGCAGGACCGGGACAGGGGCCGTGAACACTGAAGCTTTCTTT	CASRTGTGAVNTEAFF
TRBV7-2	TRBJ1-1	few	.	TGTGCCAGCAGCTTCGGACAGCTGAACACTGAAGCTTTCTTT	CASSFGQLNTEAFF
TRBV2	TRBJ2-3	.	.	TGTGCCAGCAGTAGCCAAAGAGATACGCAGTATTTT	CASSSQRDTQYF
TRBV9	TRBJ2-2	once	TRBD1	TGTGCCAGCGGCAAGCGACAGGGTTACACCGGGGAGCTGTTTTTT	CASGKRQGYTGELFF
TRBV5-8	TRBJ1-6	.	.	TGTGCCAGCAGCCACTCTCATTCACCCCTCCACTTT	CASSHSHSPLHF
TRBV7-3	TRBJ2-5	.	TRBD2	TGTGCCAGCAGCTTAAGTGGCGGGGGGGCAAAGACCCAGTACTTC	CASSLSGGGAKTQYF
TRBV7-9	TRBJ2-7	.	TRBD1	TGTGCCAGCAGCCCCCGGGACAGGGCCTACGAGCAGTACTTC	CASSPRDRAYEQYF
TRBV5-8	TRBJ1-2	.	.	TGTGCCAGCAGCTTGTCTCCTAGCGGCTACACCTTC	CASSLSPSGYTF